A selection of T cell receptor beta chains follows, all from one sample in a study of T-cell memory formation after mild COVID-19. TCRdb used MiXCR to reprocess the 5' RACE reads, holding one entry per CDR3 protein. This sample has about 290,000 distinct CDR3 sequences, with about 15% found just once. The sequencing input was PBMCs or a T cell subset sorted from them (not recorded which). These receptors all stem from a young man who had mild COVID-19 (a few samples of this study predate the infection). Cell type and time point are not known. CDR3s include the opening cysteine and the closing phenylalanine or tryptophan. Fields, in order: clone size, V gene, D gene, J gene, CDR3 protein, CDR3 DNA. The D gene is left open where the match is weak. Not all rows give a size; the values are once, few, many and, for expanded clones, a class.

size: .
V: TRBV20-1
D: .
J: TRBJ2-3
CDR3: CSARRDPSTDTQYF
DNA: TGCAGTGCCCGCCGGGACCCAAGCACAGATACGCAGTATTTT

size: few
V: TRBV7-6
D: TRBD2
J: TRBJ2-1
CDR3: CASTRTGGAGNEQFF
DNA: TGTGCCAGCACTCGAACCGGGGGGGCCGGTAATGAGCAGTTCTTC

size: few
V: TRBV9
D: .
J: TRBJ2-7
CDR3: CARNHFRCQVQFYEQYF
DNA: TGTGCCCGCAACCACTTCCGCTGTCAAGTCCAGTTCTACGAGCAGTACTTC

size: few
V: TRBV12-3/TRBV12-4
D: TRBD1
J: TRBJ2-2
CDR3: CASSRQGAGTGELFF
DNA: TGTGCCAGCAGCAGACAGGGGGCAGGAACCGGGGAGCTGTTTTTT

size: few
V: TRBV20-1
D: .
J: TRBJ1-2
CDR3: CSAKDTYYGYTF
DNA: TGCAGTGCTAAGGACACATACTATGGCTACACCTTC

size: .
V: TRBV7-2
D: TRBD1
J: TRBJ1-2
CDR3: CASSPSPTGVNYGYTF
DNA: TGTGCCAGCAGCCCGAGTCCGACAGGGGTTAACTATGGCTACACCTTC

size: few
V: TRBV18
D: TRBD1
J: TRBJ1-2
CDR3: CASSPDRPNYGYTF
DNA: TGTGCCAGCTCACCGGACAGGCCTAACTATGGCTACACCTTC

size: many
V: TRBV11-2
D: .
J: TRBJ2-2
CDR3: CASSLRGRVNTGELFF
DNA: TGTGCCAGCAGCTTAAGGGGTAGGGTCAACACCGGGGAGCTGTTTTTT

size: .
V: TRBV4-1
D: TRBD1
J: TRBJ1-3
CDR3: CASSLRDRSSGNTIYF
DNA: TGCGCCAGCAGCCTCCGGGACAGGAGCTCTGGAAACACCATATATTTT

size: .
V: TRBV4-1
D: .
J: TRBJ1-2
CDR3: CASSQEGRARYGYTF
DNA: TGCGCCAGCAGCCAAGAAGGCCGCGCGCGCTATGGCTACACCTTC

size: .
V: TRBV9
D: .
J: TRBJ2-2
CDR3: CASSVAGANTGELFF
DNA: TGTGCCAGCAGCGTAGCGGGGGCGAACACCGGGGAGCTGTTTTTT

size: .
V: TRBV4-3
D: TRBD2
J: TRBJ2-5
CDR3: CASSHGTSGGPKETQYF
DNA: TGCGCCAGCAGCCACGGGACTAGCGGGGGGCCTAAAGAGACCCAGTACTTC

size: few
V: TRBV19
D: TRBD1
J: TRBJ2-1
CDR3: CASTRRTGFNEQFF
DNA: TGTGCCAGTACCCGCCGGACAGGCTTTAATGAGCAGTTCTTC

size: few
V: TRBV2
D: .
J: TRBJ2-3
CDR3: CASSDTGDTDTQYF
DNA: TGTGCCAGCAGTGACACAGGAGACACAGATACGCAGTATTTT